A selection of T cell receptor beta chains follows, all from one sample in a study of shared clonotypes between healthy human individuals. The data were produced by immunoSEQ multiplex PCR, yet TCRdb's version contains in-frame clones alone and is incomplete. Here the sample spans under 2,000,000 clones, about 95% being singletons. The sample was naive CD8+ T cells sorted from blood. These receptors all stem from a man aged 18 to 29 in good health. The CDR3 runs from the conserved cysteine through the conserved F or W. The order of the fields is V gene, D gene, CDR3 length, J gene, clone size, CDR3 protein, CDR3 DNA. A D gene is named only where the DNA matches it firmly. Size is stated for part of the rows, as once, few or many counts, or as a class when the clone is expanded.

>TRBV27|NA|15|TRBJ2-7|NA
CASSLKGHHTYEQYF
TGTGCCAGCAGTTTAAAAGGACACCACACCTACGAGCAGTACTTC
>TRBV13|NA|14|TRBJ2-3|NA
CASSFLFRTDTQYF
TGTGCCAGCAGCTTTCTCTTTAGGACAGATACGCAGTATTTT
>TRBV27|NA|13|TRBJ2-7|NA
CASSWRDSYEQYF
TGTGCCAGCAGTTGGAGGGATAGCTACGAGCAGTACTTC
>TRBV19|TRBD2|15|TRBJ2-1|NA
CASSIAAGVNSEQFF
TGTGCCAGTAGTATCGCGGCGGGAGTAAACAGTGAGCAGTTCTTC
>TRBV7-9|NA|15|TRBJ1-4|NA
CASSVPAGLNEKLFF
TGTGCCAGCAGCGTCCCTGCAGGCTTGAACGAAAAACTGTTTTTT
>TRBV28|NA|16|TRBJ2-7|NA
CASSLIPATEGYEQYF
TGTGCCAGCAGTTTAATTCCAGCGACCGAGGGATACGAGCAGTACTTC
>TRBV19|NA|13|TRBJ1-1|NA
CASSIGTDLEAFF
TGTGCCAGTAGTATCGGGACCGATCTTGAAGCTTTCTTT
>TRBV7-9|TRBD2|15|TRBJ2-1|NA
CASSPERGENNEQFF
TGTGCCAGCAGCCCCGAGCGGGGGGAAAACAATGAGCAGTTCTTC
>TRBV27|NA|15|TRBJ2-1|NA
CASSPGGYQGNEQFF
TGTGCCAGCAGTCCGGGGGGCTACCAGGGCAATGAGCAGTTCTTC
>TRBV4-1|NA|13|TRBJ2-7|NA
CASSQKTGWEQYF
TGCGCCAGCAGCCAGAAAACAGGGTGGGAGCAGTACTTC
>TRBV4-1|TRBD1|16|TRBJ1-2|NA
CASSQDGTGLGYGYTF
TGCGCCAGCAGCCAAGACGGGACAGGGTTGGGGTATGGCTACACCTTC
>TRBV2|NA|15|TRBJ2-7|NA
CASSGHYNGSYEQYF
TGTGCCAGCAGTGGTCATTATAACGGCTCCTACGAGCAGTACTTC
>TRBV4-1|NA|16|TRBJ2-5|NA
CASSQAPLARQETQYF
TGCGCCAGCAGCCAAGCTCCCCTTGCACGTCAAGAGACCCAGTACTTC
>TRBV7-9|TRBD1|18|TRBJ1-2|NA
CASSLSVPGQGPNYGYTF
TGTGCCAGCAGCTTATCAGTACCGGGACAGGGGCCTAACTATGGCTACACCTTC
>TRBV28|NA|13|TRBJ1-5|NA
CATDRGVGQPQHF
TGTGCCACCGATAGGGGGGTAGGTCAGCCCCAGCATTTT
>TRBV5-6|TRBD1|16|TRBJ2-5|once
CASSDGDRVIEGTQYF
TGTGCCAGCAGCGACGGCGACAGGGTTATTGAGGGGACCCAGTACTTC
>TRBV30|NA|14|TRBJ2-7|NA
CAWSVHRETGEQYF
TGTGCCTGGAGTGTACACAGGGAAACGGGCGAGCAGTACTTC
>TRBV6-1|NA|14|TRBJ2-5|NA
CASSEGRYQETQYF
TGTGCCAGCAGTGAAGGCCGATACCAAGAGACCCAGTACTTC
>TRBV2|NA|18|TRBJ1-1|NA
CASSEEKDGTAMNTEAFF
TGTGCCAGCAGTGAGGAAAAAGACGGAACCGCTATGAACACTGAAGCTTTCTTT
>TRBV5-5|NA|16|TRBJ2-3|NA
CASSVMGPPTKDTQYF
TGTGCCAGCTCTGTCATGGGGCCCCCTACAAAGGATACGCAGTATTTT
>TRBV14|TRBD2|16|TRBJ2-5|NA
CASSQEMGGLQETQYF
TGTGCCAGCAGCCAAGAAATGGGAGGGCTGCAAGAGACCCAGTACTTC
>TRBV10-2|TRBD2|17|TRBJ2-1|once
CASSESQTSGSYNEQFF
TGCGCCAGCAGTGAGTCGCAGACTAGCGGGAGTTACAATGAGCAGTTCTTC
>TRBV2|NA|15|TRBJ1-1|NA
CASSEGQGINTEAFF
TGTGCCAGCAGTGAAGGTCAGGGGATCAACACTGAAGCTTTCTTT